A single sample is the source of the 8 T cell receptor beta chains below, sequenced in a study of cytomegalovirus exposure and HLA in healthy donors. PCR primers comprised 60 Vbeta and 13 Jbeta primers. The repertoire was sequenced with immunoSEQ multiplex PCR; TCRdb's copy has only in-frame clones and lacks some. Among 200,000 to 250,000 clones listed, roughly four fifths were seen once. The sample taken for sequencing was PBMCs. These receptors were taken from a woman between 40 and 50 years old in good health and CMV-seronegative.

The genes are TRBV9 and TRBJ1-2; maybe TRBD1 (5 bases). Germline V CDR1 and CDR2: SGDLS, YYNGEE. The germline V and J ends were trimmed by 4 bases and 0 bases, with 10 bases remaining between them. The CDR3 sequence is 14 residues long. DNA for the CDR3: TGTGCCAGCAGCCAAGACAGCTCTAACTATGGCTACACCTTC. This gives the protein CASSQDSSNYGYTF.

The V and J genes are TRBV12-5 and TRBJ2-3, with a weak D call TRBD1 (6 bases). The germline gives CDR1 LGHNT, CDR2 FRNRAP. The ends were cut back, 6 bases at V and 1 base at J, with 11 bases in the middle. CDR3 size: 14 residues. Here the CDR3 reads CASGQGDGTDTQYF. Here the CDR3 DNA reads TGTGCTAGTGGACAGGGTGACGGCACAGATACGCAGTATTTT.

V usage is TRBV29-1 and J usage is TRBJ2-3; maybe TRBD1 (5 bases). The CDR3 has 14 amino acids. Germline values: CDR1 SQVTM, CDR2 ANQGSEA. Trimming cost V 6 bases and J 4 bases, with 17 bases left between them. The CDR3 loop is CSVLQGFGADTQYF. DNA for the CDR3: TGCAGCGTCCTCCAGGGATTTGGGGCAGATACGCAGTATTTT.

The chain has TRBV9 and TRBJ1-1, with D unresolved. This CDR3 region has 13 residues. The germline gives CDR1 SGDLS, CDR2 YYNGEE. V gave up 3 bases and J gave up 3 bases, with 9 bases separating them. The CDR3 coding sequence is TGTGCCAGCAGCGCGTGGAGGGACACTGAAGCTTTCTTT. Its protein product is CASSAWRDTEAFF.

Notes on this clone: The junction and the germline gene differ at one end; a read error may be behind it. J is TRBJ1-1 and V is TRBV6-5; 9 nucleotides line up with TRBD1. Per germline, CDR1 MNHEY and CDR2 SVGAGI. The CDR3 has 13 amino acids. CDR3 region: CASSYSGTGSPNF. In nucleotides, the CDR3 is TGTGCCAGCAGTTACTCGGGGACAGGGTCTCCCAATTTT.

A note on this clone: The same CDR3 arises from other DNA sequences in this sample as well. The rearrangement links TRBV7-9 to TRBJ1-1; D gene unclear. The CDR3 is 14 amino acids. Looked up from germline, CDR1 is SEHNR and CDR2 is FQNEAQ (reference sequence). The ends were cut back, 4 bases at V and 3 bases at J, with 12 bases in the middle. CDR3 residues: CASSSQVLYTEAFF. As DNA, the CDR3 is TGTGCCAGCAGCTCCCAGGTGTTATACACTGAAGCTTTCTTT.

The J gene is TRBJ1-1, the V gene TRBV7-2; D unresolved. The CDR3 contains 12 residues. In germline, CDR1 is SGHTA, CDR2 FQGNSA. The ends were cut back, 1 base at V and 9 bases at J, with 9 bases in the middle. CDR3 in DNA: TGTGCCAGCAGCTTAGAATCGTATAAAGCTTTCTTT. Translated, it gives CASSLESYKAFF.

CDR3 sequence: CASSPPTGATEAFF. CDR3 nucleotides: TGCGCCAGCAGCCCACCGACAGGGGCGACTGAAGCTTTCTTT. The V gene is TRBV5-1, the J gene TRBJ1-1; 8 bases align to TRBD1. The ends lost 4 bases at V and 5 bases at J; junction bases unmatched: 7. Looked up from germline, CDR1 is SGHRS and CDR2 is YFSETQ. CDR3 size: 14 residues.